These T cell receptor beta chains were read from a single sample in a study of cytomegalovirus exposure and HLA in healthy donors. TCRdb keeps only in-frame clones here, not all; method: immunoSEQ multiplex PCR. Here the sample table reports approximately 110,000 clones. The specimen sequenced was PBMCs. Receptors originate from a man between 18 and 29 years old in good health and CMV-seronegative. Each CDR3 is given with its conserved first and last residue. A D gene is named only where the DNA matches it firmly.

>.|TRBJ1-2|TRBV5-6
TGTGCCAGCAGCTTGGGACTGAACGGCTACACCTTC
CASSLGLNGYTF
>.|TRBJ2-1|TRBV5-6
TGTGCCAGCAGCTTAATGCCCGGGACGGGGGACTACAATGAGCAGTTCTTC
CASSLMPGTGDYNEQFF
>.|TRBJ1-5|TRBV11-2
TGTGCCAGCAGCTCAACCAACTCACCTCAGCCCCAGCATTTT
CASSSTNSPQPQHF
>.|TRBJ2-1|TRBV5-1
TGCGCCAGCAGCTTGCGGGGTAATAATGAGCAGTTCTTC
CASSLRGNNEQFF
>.|TRBJ2-3|TRBV6-1
TGTGCCAGCAGTGAAGCCTTAAATACGCAGTATTTT
CASSEALNTQYF
>TRBD1|TRBJ2-7|TRBV15
TGTGCCACCAGCAGCTTGGGACAGGGGGACTACGAGCAGTACTTC
CATSSLGQGDYEQYF
>.|TRBJ1-1|TRBV7-3
TGTGCCAGCAGCTCCTCCGGGACTAACACTGAAGCTTTCTTT
CASSSSGTNTEAFF
>TRBD1|TRBJ2-1|TRBV7-9
TGTGCCAGCAGCAGAGCTGACAGGGGGCAATACAATGAGCAGTTCTTC
CASSRADRGQYNEQFF
>.|TRBJ1-6|TRBV30
TGTGCCTGGAGTTCGCAGGGGTTTTATTCACCCCTCCACTTT
CAWSSQGFYSPLHF
>.|TRBJ1-6|TRBV19
TGTGCCAGTAGTATAGACGGACAGCTCTATAATTCACCCCTCCACTTT
CASSIDGQLYNSPLHF
>TRBD1|TRBJ2-1|TRBV6-4
TGTGCCAGCAGACCGACAGGGGGTATTGAGCAGTTCTTC
CASRPTGGIEQFF